Described below is a single T cell receptor beta chain sequence and its context. Its target is unknown. The data were obtained in a study of CD8+CD57+ T cells in acquired aplastic anemia. Background on the study: Isolated CD4+ and CD8+ cells, once sorted, yielded DNA averaging roughly 3.2 ug. Study-wide results and caveats: Patients had roughly 30 CD8+ CDR3 sequences in common with controls (the shared set). The CD8+ Simpson's diversity of patients and controls was not significantly different.

Template material for TCR beta VDJ and CDR3 profiling consisted of genomic DNA. TCRdb analysed the reads with MiXCR anew, one entry per CDR3 protein. This table has 160,000 or so distinct CDR3 sequences, around 52% appearing once. The V end lost 1 base, the J end lost 4 bases, and 16 bases lay between the germline ends. CDR1 is MNHNS and CDR2 is SASEGT in the germline V gene. The CDR3 contains 16 residues. CD8+CD57+ cell expansion, shown by flow cytometry, had occurred in the patients selected for sequencing. Sequenced material: sorted CD4+, CD8+, or CD8+CD57+ T cells (not recorded which) from PBMCs. The TCR was taken from a human donor with aplastic anemia. The genes are TRBV6-1 and TRBJ1-1, with D unclear. The CDR3 reads CASSEEDGRQGTEAFF. CDR3 DNA: TGTGCCAGCAGTGAAGAAGATGGACGGCAAGGCACTGAAGCTTTCTTT.